This T cell receptor (beta chain) is from a study of cytomegalovirus exposure and HLA in healthy donors. Study outcomes and limitations: A classifier reportedly called cytomegalovirus status with high sensitivity and specificity. According to a subsequent analysis, TCR clusters from the first cohort were inclined to appear together in the 120 validation repertoires. Most TCR sequences proved rare, with some public TCRs found in many donors. The authors enumerated 164 TCR beta chains as linked to cytomegalovirus.

The CDR3 contains 14 residues. With 4 bases clipped from V and 5 bases from J, the junction kept 4 bases outside the gene matches. Germline-derived CDR1 and CDR2 are MRHNA and SNTAGT. Assay used: immunoSEQ multiplex PCR; TCRdb lists only in-frame clones, some missing. The sample lists roughly 300,000 clones, more than 75% occurring once. About this clone: Its target is not known.

This TCR was sampled from a woman between 18 and 29 years old in good health and CMV-seronegative. Sequences were obtained from PBMCs. The chain has TRBV6-4 and TRBJ2-5; 10 nucleotides agree with TRBD1. The CDR3 bases are TGTGCCAGCAGTGCTGGACAGGGGGTCGAGACCCAGTACTTC. This encodes CASSAGQGVETQYF.